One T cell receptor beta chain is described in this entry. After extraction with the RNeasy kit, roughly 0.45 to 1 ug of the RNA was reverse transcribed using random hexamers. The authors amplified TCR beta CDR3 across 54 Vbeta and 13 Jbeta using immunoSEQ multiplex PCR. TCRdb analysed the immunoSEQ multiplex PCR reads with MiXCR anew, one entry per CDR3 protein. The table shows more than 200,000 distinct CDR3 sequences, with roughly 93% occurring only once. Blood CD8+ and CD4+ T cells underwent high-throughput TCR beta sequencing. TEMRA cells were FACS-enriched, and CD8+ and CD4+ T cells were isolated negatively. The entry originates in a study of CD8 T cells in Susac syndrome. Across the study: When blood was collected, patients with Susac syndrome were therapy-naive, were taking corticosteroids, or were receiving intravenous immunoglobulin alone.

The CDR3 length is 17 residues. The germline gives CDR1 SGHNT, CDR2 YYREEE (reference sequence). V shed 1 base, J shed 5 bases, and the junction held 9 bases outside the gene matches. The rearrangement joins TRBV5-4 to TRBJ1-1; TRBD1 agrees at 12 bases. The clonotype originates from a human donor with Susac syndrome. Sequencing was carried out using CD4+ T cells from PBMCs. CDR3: CASSLPGQGARGTEAFF. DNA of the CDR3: TGTGCCAGCAGCTTGCCGGGACAGGGGGCGAGGGGAACTGAAGCTTTCTTT.